The present T cell receptor beta chain was sequenced within a study of T cells expressing NK-cell markers. General observations from the study: These clonotypes also led the CD3+CD56-NKG2C+ fraction in several donors.

The CDR3 has 14 amino acids. As to this clonotype: What it binds is unknown.

TCRdb reanalyzed the 5' RACE reads, giving one entry per CDR3 protein sequence and no DNA. Its table records around 550,000 distinct CDR3 sequences. The sequenced sample was blood T cells: a sorted CD56 or NKG2C T cell subset, CD4+ or CD8+ T cells, or bulk PBMC T cells (not recorded which). The source of this sequence is a man aged 18-30 years in good health. This chain links TRBV12-3 or TRBV12-4 with TRBJ1-6; TCRdb lists TRBD1, though no DNA is available to test this call. This CDR3 is CASSSDTGNSPLHF.